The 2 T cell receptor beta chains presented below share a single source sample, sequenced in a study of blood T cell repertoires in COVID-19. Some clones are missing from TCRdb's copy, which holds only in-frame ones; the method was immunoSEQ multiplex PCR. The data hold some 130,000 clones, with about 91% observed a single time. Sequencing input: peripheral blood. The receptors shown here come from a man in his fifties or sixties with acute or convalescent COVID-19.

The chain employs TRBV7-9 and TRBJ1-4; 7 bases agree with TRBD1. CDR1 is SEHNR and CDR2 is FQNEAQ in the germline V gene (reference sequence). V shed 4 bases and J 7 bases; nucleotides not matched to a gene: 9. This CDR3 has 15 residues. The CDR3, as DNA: TGTGCCAGCAGCTCCCAGACAGGGAAGGCTGAAAAACTGTTTTTT. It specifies CASSSQTGKAEKLFF.

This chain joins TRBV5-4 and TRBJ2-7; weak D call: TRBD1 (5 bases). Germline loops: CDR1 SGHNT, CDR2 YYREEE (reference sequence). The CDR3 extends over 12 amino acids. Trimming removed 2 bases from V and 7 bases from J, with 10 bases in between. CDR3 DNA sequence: TGTGCCAGCAGCTTAGGGGTTCGGGAGCAGTACTTC. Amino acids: CASSLGVREQYF.